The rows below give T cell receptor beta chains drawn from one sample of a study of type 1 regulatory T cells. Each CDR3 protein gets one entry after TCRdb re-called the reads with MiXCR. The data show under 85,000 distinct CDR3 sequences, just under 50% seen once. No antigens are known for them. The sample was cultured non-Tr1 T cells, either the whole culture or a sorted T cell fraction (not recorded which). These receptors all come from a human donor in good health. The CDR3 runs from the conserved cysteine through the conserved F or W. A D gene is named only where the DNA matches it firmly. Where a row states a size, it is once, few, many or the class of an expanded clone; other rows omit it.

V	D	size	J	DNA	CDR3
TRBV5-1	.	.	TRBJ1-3	TGCGCCACCCGGCCCGGACTCTCTGGAAACACCATATATTTT	CATRPGLSGNTIYF
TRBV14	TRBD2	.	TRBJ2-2	TGTGCCAGCAGCCAGCGGACTAGCGGGTCCGGGGAGCTGTTTTTT	CASSQRTSGSGELFF
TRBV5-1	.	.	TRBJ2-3	TGCGCCAGCAGCTTGGTAGGGTCGCCGGAAGATACGCAGTATTTT	CASSLVGSPEDTQYF
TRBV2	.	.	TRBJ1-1	TGTGCCAGCAGTGACGGAGTTTACCCTGAAGCTTTCTTT	CASSDGVYPEAFF
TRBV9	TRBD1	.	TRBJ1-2	TGTGCCAGCAGCGTACGGACAGGGCATGGCTACACCTTC	CASSVRTGHGYTF
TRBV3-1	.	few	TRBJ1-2	TGTGCCAGCAGCCAAAGGACAGATGGCTACACCTTC	CASSQRTDGYTF
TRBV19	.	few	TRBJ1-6	TGTGCCAGTAGTGCAAGCCGGGGGGGGCGCGGTTCACCCCTCCACTTT	CASSASRGGRGSPLHF
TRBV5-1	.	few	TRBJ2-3	TGCGCCAGCAGTGCCGGGAAAGATACGCAGTATTTT	CASSAGKDTQYF
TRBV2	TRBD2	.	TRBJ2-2	TGTGCCAGCAGTAGCGGGGGCTATACCGGGGAGCTGTTTTTT	CASSSGGYTGELFF
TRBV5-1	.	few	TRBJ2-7	TGCGCCAGCAGCTCCGGGGTGTCTAGTTACGAGCAGTACTTC	CASSSGVSSYEQYF
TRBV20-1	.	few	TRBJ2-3	TGCAGTGCTAACGAGGGACAGGCCGGGGGGGATACGCAGTATTTT	CSANEGQAGGDTQYF
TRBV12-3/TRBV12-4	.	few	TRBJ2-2	TGTGCCAGCCGACTTATGGACACCGGGGAGCTGTTTTTT	CASRLMDTGELFF
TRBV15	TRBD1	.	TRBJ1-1	TGTGCCACCAGTGTAGGACGGGACAGCATCGAAGCTTTCTTT	CATSVGRDSIEAFF
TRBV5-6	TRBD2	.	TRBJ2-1	TGTGCCAGCAGCTCTGGACTAGCGGGGAGAAATGAGCAGTTCTTC	CASSSGLAGRNEQFF
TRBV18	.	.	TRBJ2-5	TGTGCCAGCTCACCGAACGGGGGCGAGACCCAGTACTTC	CASSPNGGETQYF
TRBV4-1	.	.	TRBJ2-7	TGCGCCAGCAGCCGACCCCGGAAGAGTGGAGACTCCTACGAGCAGTACTTC	CASSRPRKSGDSYEQYF
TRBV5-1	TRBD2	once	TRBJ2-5	TGCGCCAGCAGCCCCAGCCCAGCGGGGGGCCAAGAGACCCTGTACTTC	CASSPSPAGGQETLYF
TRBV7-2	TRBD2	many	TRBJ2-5	TGTGCCAGCACCCCCCGGGGGGGGGGGTATGGGACCCAGTACTTC	CASTPRGGGYGTQYF
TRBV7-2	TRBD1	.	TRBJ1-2	TGTGCCAGCAGCTTAGGGACAGGGTATGGCTACACCTTC	CASSLGTGYGYTF
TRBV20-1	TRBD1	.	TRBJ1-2	TGCAGTGCTAGTTGGGACAGCTATGGCTACACCTTC	CSASWDSYGYTF
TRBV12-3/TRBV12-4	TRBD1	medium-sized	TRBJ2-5	TGTGCCAGCAGTGCCCCCTGGGACAGGATGACCCAGTACTTC	CASSAPWDRMTQYF
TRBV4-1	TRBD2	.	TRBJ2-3	TGCGCCAGCAGCCTTAGGGGACTAGCGACAGATACGCAGTATTTT	CASSLRGLATDTQYF